This entry features one T cell receptor (beta chain) sequence. Here immunoSEQ multiplex PCR was the method, and the copy in TCRdb shows in-frame clones only, minus some. The sample includes roughly 61,000 clones, under 80% of them seen just once. These data come from a study of blood T cell repertoires in COVID-19. CDR3 length: 13 residues. Germline CDR1 is MDHEN and CDR2 is SYDVKM. With V trimmed by 6 bases and J by 6 bases, 5 bases remained unmatched. Input material: PBMCs or T cells enriched from blood (not recorded which). This sequence originates from a woman in her sixties who had been exposed to COVID-19. This chain connects TRBV28 to TRBJ2-1, with 7 bases lining up with TRBD2. The DNA for the CDR3 is TGTGCCAGCAGCTCCGGACTAGGCAATGAGCAGTTCTTC. Amino acid sequence: CASSSGLGNEQFF.